These 6 T cell receptor beta chains originate from one sample sequenced in a study of blood T cell repertoires in COVID-19. Sequenced by immunoSEQ multiplex PCR; TCRdb stores in-frame clones only, minus some. The sample includes around 100,000 clones, roughly 84% of them seen just once. The source material was peripheral blood. The receptors here all came from a woman in her forties with acute or convalescent COVID-19.

The chain employs TRBV7-9 and TRBJ2-3, with 10 positions matching TRBD2. The CDR3 consists of 16 residues. Germline V CDR1 and CDR2: SEHNR, FQNEAQ (reference sequence). V was clipped by 4 bases and J by 5 bases; unmatched bases: 9. CDR3 sequence reads: CASSSNLAGVGDTQYF. The DNA of the CDR3 is TGTGCCAGCAGCTCCAATCTAGCGGGGGTAGGAGATACGCAGTATTTT.

The rearrangement uses TRBV6-5 and TRBJ1-5; tentatively, D is TRBD1 (5 bases). The germline V and J ends were trimmed by 11 bases and 6 bases, with 17 bases remaining between them. In germline, CDR1 is MNHEY, CDR2 SVGAGI. CDR3 size: 13 residues. DNA of the CDR3: TGTGCCGGGGGGAGAGGGGCAGGTCAGCCCCAGCATTTT. Translating it yields CAGGRGAGQPQHF.

J is TRBJ1-6 and V is TRBV27; TRBD1 is a possible D gene (5 bases). The CDR3 contains 17 residues. The V gene's germline CDR1 is MNHEY and CDR2 SMNVEV (reference sequence). V was trimmed by 5 bases and J by 2 bases, leaving 16 bases between them. CDR3 loop: CASSPLQGRTYNSPLHF. The CDR3 coding sequence is TGTGCCAGCAGTCCCCTGCAGGGTCGAACCTATAATTCACCCCTCCACTTT.

The gene calls are TRBV5-1 and TRBJ1-2, with D unresolved. V shed 2 bases and J shed 0 bases, with 8 bases lying between them. Germline V lookup: CDR1 SGHRS, CDR2 YFSETQ. The CDR3 runs to 14 residues. The CDR3: CASSLVGANYGYTF. DNA for the CDR3: TGCGCCAGCAGCTTAGTCGGGGCTAACTATGGCTACACCTTC. The entire variable domain, with the rest obtained from reference TRBV5-1 and TRBJ1-2, is as follows: KAGVTQTPRYLIKTRGQQVTLSCSPISGHRSVSWYQQTPGQGLQFLFEYFSETQRNKGNFPGRFSGRQFSNSRSEMNVSTLELGDSALYLCASSLVGANYGYTFGSGTRLTVV.

The chain has TRBV30 and TRBJ2-5; no firm D call. Trimming left V 0 bases short and J 4 bases short, with 6 bases between. CDR1 and CDR2 (germline): GTSNPN, SVGIG (reference sequence). The CDR3 contains 12 residues. This CDR3 is CAWSVTLETQYF. CDR3 nucleotides: TGTGCCTGGAGTGTGACATTAGAGACCCAGTACTTC.

J is TRBJ2-5 and V is TRBV7-9; 7 bases line up with TRBD2. Germline V gene sequence: CDR1 SEHNR, CDR2 FQNEAQ (reference sequence). The CDR3 spans 12 residues. V lost 3 bases, J lost 7 bases, and 2 bases stayed unmatched. The CDR3 is CASSLWEGTQYF. CDR3 nucleotides: TGTGCCAGCAGCTTGTGGGAGGGGACCCAGTACTTC.